This T cell receptor beta chain derives from a study of T cells in Graves' hyperthyroidism and ophthalmopathy. V lost 1 base, J lost 2 bases, and 11 bases lay in between. The V gene's germline CDR1 is SNHLY and CDR2 FYNNEI. This CDR3 region has 15 residues. Points from the study as a whole: Most expanded thyroid clonotypes above 0.001 recurred in blood. Classification by a 13 V-J model distinguished ophthalmopathy from stable hyperthyroidism.

In this sample, this clonotype turned up a few times. Its antigen is undetermined. PBMCs were collected from a roughly 9.7 ml volume of fresh peripheral blood. Amplification yielded TCR beta CDR3 regions, with RNA transcripts as the source. HTBI primers were employed in a first-round RT-PCR of the TCR CDR3. TCRdb passed the multiplex PCR reads through MiXCR, listing each CDR3 protein once. Of 550,000 to 600,000 distinct CDR3 sequences in the sample, over 15% were seen once. The sample consisted of blood. The chain uses TRBV2 and TRBJ1-1, with a tentative D call TRBD1 (6 bases). The receptor's source is a woman under 30 with Graves' hyperthyroidism. The CDR3 loop is CASSEGGGVNTEAFF. DNA of the CDR3: TGTGCCAGCAGTGAAGGAGGGGGAGTTAACACTGAAGCTTTCTTT.